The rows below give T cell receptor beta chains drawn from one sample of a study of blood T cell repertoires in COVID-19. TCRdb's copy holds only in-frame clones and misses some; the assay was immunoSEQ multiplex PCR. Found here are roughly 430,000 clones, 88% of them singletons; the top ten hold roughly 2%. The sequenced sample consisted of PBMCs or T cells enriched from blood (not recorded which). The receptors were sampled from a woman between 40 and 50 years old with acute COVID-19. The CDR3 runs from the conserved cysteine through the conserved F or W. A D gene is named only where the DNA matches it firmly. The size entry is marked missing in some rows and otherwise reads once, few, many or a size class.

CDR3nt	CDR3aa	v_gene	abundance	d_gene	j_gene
TGTGCCAGCAGCTTAGAGGCGGCTAGCGCTAGAGATACGCAGTATTTT	CASSLEAASARDTQYF	TRBV7-2	.	.	TRBJ2-3
TGCGCCAGCAGCCCGATAGGGACAGTGGGGGACATTCAGTACTTC	CASSPIGTVGDIQYF	TRBV4-1	.	TRBD1	TRBJ2-4
TGTGCCAGCAGCCAGACAGGGAATGCAGATACGCAGTATTTT	CASSQTGNADTQYF	TRBV3-1/TRBV3-2	.	TRBD1	TRBJ2-3
TGTGCCAGCAGCTTGATGGTAGCGGGGGCCTGGGGTGACGTCTTC	CASSLMVAGAWGDVF	TRBV5-4	once	TRBD2	TRBJ2-1
TGTGCCAGTAGTATATTGTCGGTTAGCAATCAGCCCCAGCATTTT	CASSILSVSNQPQHF	TRBV19	.	.	TRBJ1-5
TGTGCCATCAGTGAAGTAGGACTAATCCAAGAGACCCAGTACTTC	CAISEVGLIQETQYF	TRBV10-3	.	.	TRBJ2-5
TGTGCCAGCAGTTACTCGTCACCGCGCGGAGCTTTCTTT	CASSYSSPRGAFF	TRBV6-5	.	.	TRBJ1-1
TGCAGCGCCCATTCCCTAGCGGCCGGGGAGCTGTTTTTT	CSAHSLAAGELFF	TRBV29-1	.	TRBD2	TRBJ2-2
TGTGCCAGCAGCCAGCGGGGCCCCTACGAGCAGTACTTC	CASSQRGPYEQYF	TRBV3-1/TRBV3-2	.	.	TRBJ2-7
TGTGCCAGCAGCTTGGATGGAGGGGGGGGAAAACTGTTTTTT	CASSLDGGGGKLFF	TRBV5-4	.	.	TRBJ1-4
TGCAGTGCTAGTCAGGGACTAGCGGTTAGCACAGATACGCAGTATTTT	CSASQGLAVSTDTQYF	TRBV20-1	.	TRBD2	TRBJ2-3
TGTGCCAGCAGCCACTCGGGCGCCTTAGGGGCGAATGCTGAAGCTTTCTTT	CASSHSGALGANAEAFF	TRBV7-9	.	.	TRBJ1-1
TGTGCCAGCAGTTTATCAGGGCAGGGGCACAATGAGCAGTTCTTC	CASSLSGQGHNEQFF	TRBV28	.	.	TRBJ2-1
TGTGCCAGCAGCAATCGGCCAGACAGGGTGAGCTACAATGAGCAGTTCTTC	CASSNRPDRVSYNEQFF	TRBV7-9	.	TRBD1	TRBJ2-1
TGTGCCAGTAGTATAGATCTTGGAGGGATTAATGAAAAACTGTTTTTT	CASSIDLGGINEKLFF	TRBV19	.	.	TRBJ1-4
TGTGCCAGTAGTATGGCCGCGGGACAGTCGAACACTGAAGCTTTCTTT	CASSMAAGQSNTEAFF	TRBV19	.	TRBD1	TRBJ1-1
TGTGCCAGCAGCTTCCAAGGGGACACTGAAGCTTTCTTT	CASSFQGDTEAFF	TRBV11-3	.	.	TRBJ1-1
TGCGCCAGCAGAGTTGGGACAGCTTATAGCAATCAGCCCCAGCATTTT	CASRVGTAYSNQPQHF	TRBV10-1	.	TRBD1	TRBJ1-5
TGTGCCAGCAGCACGGGGGGCACAGATACGCAGTATTTT	CASSTGGTDTQYF	TRBV5-4	.	.	TRBJ2-3
TGTGCCAGCTCACCAACAACAGGGGGGAACACTGAAGCTTTCTTT	CASSPTTGGNTEAFF	TRBV18	.	TRBD1	TRBJ1-1
TGTGCCACCAGCAGAGTCAGGGTTTGGGTGGGGCAGTACTTC	CATSRVRVWVGQYF	TRBV15	.	.	TRBJ2-7
TGTGCCAGCAGCAAAGGATTAAGGACAGGGGATGAAAAACTGTTTTTT	CASSKGLRTGDEKLFF	TRBV21-1	once	.	TRBJ1-4
TGTGCCAGTCCGGGACTCTTCGTAGAGACCCAGTACTTC	CASPGLFVETQYF	TRBV25-1	once	.	TRBJ2-5
TGTGCCAGCAGCCCGGAGGCCTACAATGAGCAGTTCTTC	CASSPEAYNEQFF	TRBV7-9	few	.	TRBJ2-1
TGTGCCAGTTTAGAACTCACCCTCTATGGCTACACCTTC	CASLELTLYGYTF	TRBV2	once	.	TRBJ1-2
TGCGCCAGCAGCTTGGTCACTAGCGGGGGCTACGAGCAGTACTTC	CASSLVTSGGYEQYF	TRBV5-1	many	TRBD2	TRBJ2-7
TGTGCCAGCAGTCGGGGGGGCCTAAATGAAAAACTGTTTTTT	CASSRGGLNEKLFF	TRBV2	once	.	TRBJ1-4
TGTGCCAGCAGTTCCATCGGGTCCATGAACACTGAAGCTTTCTTT	CASSSIGSMNTEAFF	TRBV6-5	many	.	TRBJ1-1
TGTGCTAATCTAAATACAGGGGGCTATGGCTACACCTTC	CANLNTGGYGYTF	TRBV12-5	.	TRBD1	TRBJ1-2
TGTGCCAGCAGTGAGCGGGAGACCCAGTACTTC	CASSERETQYF	TRBV2	.	.	TRBJ2-5
TGTGCCAGCAGTTTAAAAAGAGACAGCCCGGAACTGTTTTTT	CASSLKRDSPELFF	TRBV27	.	.	TRBJ1-4
TGTGCCAGCAGTTTTTCCCCTTCGGAACTGTTTTTT	CASSFSPSELFF	TRBV28	.	.	TRBJ1-4
TGTGCCAGCCTTCCCCGGACAGTGAACACTGAAGCTTTCTTT	CASLPRTVNTEAFF	TRBV19	.	.	TRBJ1-1
TGTGCCAGCAGCTTAATTCCAGATGAAGCTTTCTTT	CASSLIPDEAFF	TRBV7-9	few	.	TRBJ1-1
TGCAGTGCGGAACAGGGGTCGGCGGCTTTCTTT	CSAEQGSAAFF	TRBV20-1	.	TRBD1	TRBJ1-1
TGTGCCAGCAGTTACGGGCCTCGACAGCCGGACTACTTC	CASSYGPRQPDYF	TRBV6-2/TRBV6-3	.	.	TRBJ2-5
TGTGCCAGCAGCCAAGAGAGGTTTAACTATGGCTACACCTTC	CASSQERFNYGYTF	TRBV4-2	.	.	TRBJ1-2
TGTGCCATCAGGGGACAGGGGGCAGGCGGGGAGCTGTTTTTT	CAIRGQGAGGELFF	TRBV10-3	.	TRBD1	TRBJ2-2
TGTGCCAGCAGCCGCAAACTTGGAAACACCATATATTTT	CASSRKLGNTIYF	TRBV27	.	.	TRBJ1-3
TGTGCCAGCAGGAACATCAGGTTACCGTATGGCTACACCTTC	CASRNIRLPYGYTF	TRBV11-2	.	.	TRBJ1-2
TGTGCCAGCAGCCTGGGACAGGGGTATCGGTCACCCCTCCACTTT	CASSLGQGYRSPLHF	TRBV6-5	.	TRBD1	TRBJ1-6